The clone carrying this TCR beta chain was seen at least ten times. Its specificity is not known. The V gene lost 1 base and the J gene lost 3 bases, with 12 bases spanning the gap. There are 15 residues in the CDR3. Germline CDR1 reads SGHTA; CDR2 reads FQGTGA. This specimen belongs to a study of T cells after yellow fever vaccination. Findings and caveats of the study: The booster saw the reappearance of most primary-vaccination clones (around 95% CD4, about 88% CD8).

It was through 5'RACE template switching that TCR cDNA was made, with a universal primer site and UMIs added. TCRdb redid the calling of the 5' RACE reads with MiXCR, one entry per CDR3 protein. The sample has 170,000 or so distinct CDR3 sequences; roughly 6.4% are singletons. Sample: CD4+ T cells sorted from PBMCs, taken on the day of the first yellow fever vaccination. The genes are TRBV7-3 and TRBJ1-1, with D unresolved. The receptor comes from a man aged 18 to 30 who received the YFV17D yellow fever vaccine. In DNA, the CDR3 is TGTGCCAGCAGCTTAATGCCTGACGGGGACACTGAAGCTTTCTTT. Translated: CASSLMPDGDTEAFF.